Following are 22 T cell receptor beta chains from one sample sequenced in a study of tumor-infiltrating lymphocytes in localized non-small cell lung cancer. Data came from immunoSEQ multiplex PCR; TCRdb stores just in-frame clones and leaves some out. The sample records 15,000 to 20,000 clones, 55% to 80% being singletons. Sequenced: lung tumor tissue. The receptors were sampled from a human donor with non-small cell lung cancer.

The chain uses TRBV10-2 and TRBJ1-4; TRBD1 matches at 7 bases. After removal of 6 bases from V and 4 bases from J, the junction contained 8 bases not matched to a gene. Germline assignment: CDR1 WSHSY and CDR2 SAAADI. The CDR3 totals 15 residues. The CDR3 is CASSDYTGDNEKLFF. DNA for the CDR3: TGCGCCAGCAGCGATTATACAGGGGATAATGAAAAACTGTTTTTT.

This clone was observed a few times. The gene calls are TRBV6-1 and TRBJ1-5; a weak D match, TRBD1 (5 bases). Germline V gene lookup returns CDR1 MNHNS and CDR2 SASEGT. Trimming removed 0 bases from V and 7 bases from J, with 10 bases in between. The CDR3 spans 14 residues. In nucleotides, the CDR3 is TGTGCCAGCAGTGAAGCCGGCAGGGCCCAGCCCCAGCATTTT. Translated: CASSEAGRAQPQHF.

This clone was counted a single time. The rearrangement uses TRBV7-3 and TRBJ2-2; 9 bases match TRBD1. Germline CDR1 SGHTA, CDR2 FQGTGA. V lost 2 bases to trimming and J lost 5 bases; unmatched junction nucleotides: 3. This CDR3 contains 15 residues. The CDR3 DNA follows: TGTGCCAGCAGCTTAGGGGACAGGGAAACCGGGGAGCTGTTTTTT. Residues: CASSLGDRETGELFF.

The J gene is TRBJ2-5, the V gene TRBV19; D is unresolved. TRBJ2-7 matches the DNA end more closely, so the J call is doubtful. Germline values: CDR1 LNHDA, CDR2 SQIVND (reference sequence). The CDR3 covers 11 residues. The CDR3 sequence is CASSSRYEQYF. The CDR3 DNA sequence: TGTGCCAGTAGTTCTAGGTACGAGCAGTACTTC.

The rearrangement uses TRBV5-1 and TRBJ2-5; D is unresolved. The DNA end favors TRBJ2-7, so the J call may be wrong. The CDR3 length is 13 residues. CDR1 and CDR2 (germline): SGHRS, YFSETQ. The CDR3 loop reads CASSLLGADEQYF. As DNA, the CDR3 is TGCGCCAGCAGCTTGCTTGGTGCCGACGAGCAGTACTTC.

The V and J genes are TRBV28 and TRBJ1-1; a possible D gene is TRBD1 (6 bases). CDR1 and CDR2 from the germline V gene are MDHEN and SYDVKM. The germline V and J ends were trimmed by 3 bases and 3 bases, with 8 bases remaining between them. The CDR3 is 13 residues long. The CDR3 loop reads CASSFGGYTEAFF. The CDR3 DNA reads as TGTGCCAGCAGTTTTGGGGGCTACACTGAAGCTTTCTTT. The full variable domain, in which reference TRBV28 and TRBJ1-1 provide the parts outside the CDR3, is DVKVTQSSRYLVKRTGEKVFLECVQDMDHENMFWYRQDPGLGLRLIYFSYDVKMKEKGDIPEGYSVSREKKERFSLILESASTNQTSMYLCASSFGGYTEAFFGQGTRLTVV.

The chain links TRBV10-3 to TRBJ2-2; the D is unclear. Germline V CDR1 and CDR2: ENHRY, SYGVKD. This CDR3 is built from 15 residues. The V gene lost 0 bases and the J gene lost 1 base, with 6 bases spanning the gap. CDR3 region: CAISESEKNTGELFF. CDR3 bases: TGTGCCATCAGTGAGTCGGAAAAGAACACCGGGGAGCTGTTTTTT.

CDR3 loop: CASKPSGDTGELFF. In DNA, the CDR3 is TGTGCCAGCAAGCCTAGCGGGGACACCGGGGAGCTGTTTTTT. The rearrangement links TRBV6-5 to TRBJ2-2; 9 bases align to TRBD2. There are 14 residues in the CDR3. Germline CDR1 is MNHEY and CDR2 is SVGAGI. V was clipped by 7 bases and J by 3 bases; unmatched bases: 3.

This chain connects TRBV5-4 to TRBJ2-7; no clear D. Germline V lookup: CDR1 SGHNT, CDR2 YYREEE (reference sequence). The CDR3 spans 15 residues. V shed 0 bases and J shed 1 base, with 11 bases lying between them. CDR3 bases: TGTGCCAGCAGCTTGGGGGTCGGAGTTTCCTACGAGCAGTACTTC. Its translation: CASSLGVGVSYEQYF.

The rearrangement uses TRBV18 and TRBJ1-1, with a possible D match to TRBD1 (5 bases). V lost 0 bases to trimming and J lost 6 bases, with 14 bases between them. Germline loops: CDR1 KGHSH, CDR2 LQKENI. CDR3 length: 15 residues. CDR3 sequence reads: CASSPPGGFNSEAFF. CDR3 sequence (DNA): TGTGCCAGCTCACCACCGGGGGGGTTTAACTCTGAAGCTTTCTTT.

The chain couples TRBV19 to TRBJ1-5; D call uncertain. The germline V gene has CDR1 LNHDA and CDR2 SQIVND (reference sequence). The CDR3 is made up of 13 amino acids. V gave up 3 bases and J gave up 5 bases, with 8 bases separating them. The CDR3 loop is CASSITRDQPQHF. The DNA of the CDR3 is TGTGCCAGTAGTATTACGAGGGATCAGCCCCAGCATTTT.

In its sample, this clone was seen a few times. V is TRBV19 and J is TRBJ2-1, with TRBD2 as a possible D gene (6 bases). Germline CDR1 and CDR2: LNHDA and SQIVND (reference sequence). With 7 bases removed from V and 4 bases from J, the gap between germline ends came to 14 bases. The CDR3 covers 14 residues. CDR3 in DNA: TGTGCCAGTACTAACCGGGACTCTTACAATGAGCAGTTCTTC. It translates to CASTNRDSYNEQFF.

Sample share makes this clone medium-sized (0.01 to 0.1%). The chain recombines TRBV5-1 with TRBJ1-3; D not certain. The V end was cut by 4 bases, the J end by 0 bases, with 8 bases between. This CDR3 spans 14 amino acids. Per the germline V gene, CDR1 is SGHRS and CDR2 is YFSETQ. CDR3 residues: CASSPELSGNTIYF. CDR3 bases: TGCGCCAGCAGCCCAGAACTCTCTGGAAACACCATATATTTT.

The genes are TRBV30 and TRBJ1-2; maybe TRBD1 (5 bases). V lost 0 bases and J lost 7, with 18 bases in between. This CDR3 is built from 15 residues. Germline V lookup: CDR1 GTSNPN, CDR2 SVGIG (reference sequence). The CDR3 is CAWSVLSGMGRGYTF. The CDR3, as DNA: TGTGCCTGGAGTGTATTGTCAGGGATGGGTCGTGGCTACACCTTC.

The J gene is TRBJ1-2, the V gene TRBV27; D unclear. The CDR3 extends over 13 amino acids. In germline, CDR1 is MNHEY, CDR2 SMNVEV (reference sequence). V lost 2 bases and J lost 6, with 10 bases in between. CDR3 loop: CASSLNGQNGYTF. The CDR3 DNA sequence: TGTGCCAGCAGTTTAAATGGGCAGAATGGCTACACCTTC.

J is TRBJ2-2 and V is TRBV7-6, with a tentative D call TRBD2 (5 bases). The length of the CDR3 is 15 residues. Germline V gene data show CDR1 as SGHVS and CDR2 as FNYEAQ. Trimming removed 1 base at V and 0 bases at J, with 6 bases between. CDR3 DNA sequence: TGTGCCAGCAGCTTAGACGGGGCGAACACCGGGGAGCTGTTTTTT. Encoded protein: CASSLDGANTGELFF.

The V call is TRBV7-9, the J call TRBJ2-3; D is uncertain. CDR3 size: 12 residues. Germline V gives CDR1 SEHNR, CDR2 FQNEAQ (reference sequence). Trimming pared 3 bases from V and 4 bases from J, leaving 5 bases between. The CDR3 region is CASSFGPDTQYF. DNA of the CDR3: TGTGCCAGCAGCTTTGGCCCAGATACGCAGTATTTT.

This CDR3 is CASSSGQITGELFF. Here the CDR3 DNA reads TGTGCCAGCTCCTCTGGGCAGATCACCGGGGAGCTGTTTTTT. The genes are TRBV5-5 and TRBJ2-2; no firm D call. V dropped 7 bases and J dropped 4 bases, with 14 bases sitting between them. The CDR3 is made up of 14 amino acids. CDR1 and CDR2 from the germline V gene are SGHKS and YYEKEE (reference sequence).

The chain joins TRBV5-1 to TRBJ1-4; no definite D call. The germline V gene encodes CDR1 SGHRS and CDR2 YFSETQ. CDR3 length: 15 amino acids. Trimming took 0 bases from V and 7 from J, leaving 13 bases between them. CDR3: CASSLVALEGEKLFF. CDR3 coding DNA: TGCGCCAGCAGCTTGGTGGCCCTGGAGGGTGAAAAACTGTTTTTT.

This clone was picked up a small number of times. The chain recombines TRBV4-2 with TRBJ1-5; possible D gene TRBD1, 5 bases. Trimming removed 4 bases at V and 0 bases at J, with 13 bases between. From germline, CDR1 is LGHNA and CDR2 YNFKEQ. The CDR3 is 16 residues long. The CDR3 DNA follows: TGTGCCAGCAGCCGAGGACATGGGGATAGCAATCAGCCCCAGCATTTT. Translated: CASSRGHGDSNQPQHF.

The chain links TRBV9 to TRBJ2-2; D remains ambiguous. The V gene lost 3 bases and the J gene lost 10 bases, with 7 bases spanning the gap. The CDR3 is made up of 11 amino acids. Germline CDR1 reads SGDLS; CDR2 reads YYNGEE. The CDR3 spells CASSAPSELFF. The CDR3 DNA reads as TGTGCCAGCAGCGCCCCGTCGGAGCTGTTTTTT.

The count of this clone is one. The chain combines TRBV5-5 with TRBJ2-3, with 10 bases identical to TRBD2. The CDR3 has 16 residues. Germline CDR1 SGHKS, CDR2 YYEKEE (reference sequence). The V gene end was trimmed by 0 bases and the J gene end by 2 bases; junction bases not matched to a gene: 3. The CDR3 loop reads CASSLVAGGLTDTQYF. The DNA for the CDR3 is TGTGCCAGCAGCTTGGTAGCGGGGGGCCTCACAGATACGCAGTATTTT.